This TCR beta chain was recovered during a study of Ad26.COV2.S vaccination and SARS-CoV-2 variants. Across the whole study: Donor allocation was to the COV1001 Ad26.COV2.S trial arm. Administration of Ad26.COV2.S was intramuscular, either once or twice 56 days apart. Broader study findings: Vaccine recipients and placebo recipients showed similar non-spike TCR breadth.

Treatment reported: some 20 received Ad26.COV2.S at low or high dose, single or two shots; about five received placebo; per-sample allocation not given. Vaccine and placebo recipients were sampled on day 63 after the first injection. Donor was an adult aged 18-55 years in Boston. Sequencing used immunoSEQ multiplex PCR; TCRdb keeps in-frame clones, though not all of them. The table lists about 680,000 clones, around 92% of them singletons, with approximately 1.5% in the top ten. Comment on this clone: Its antigen is as yet unknown.

This receptor was obtained from a person aged 18 to 65 who received the Ad26.COV2.S COVID-19 vaccine or a placebo. The sample here was peripheral blood, taken in a trial of Ad26.COV2.S vaccine versus placebo.

The CDR3 region is CASTSYTTSLNTEAFF. CDR3 bases: TGTGCCAGTACTTCCTACACAACCTCCCTGAACACTGAAGCTTTCTTT. The rearrangement joins TRBV19 to TRBJ1-1; D not certain. Trimming pared 7 bases from V and 0 bases from J, leaving 18 bases between. The CDR3 is made up of 16 amino acids. The germline V gene has CDR1 LNHDA and CDR2 SQIVND (reference sequence).